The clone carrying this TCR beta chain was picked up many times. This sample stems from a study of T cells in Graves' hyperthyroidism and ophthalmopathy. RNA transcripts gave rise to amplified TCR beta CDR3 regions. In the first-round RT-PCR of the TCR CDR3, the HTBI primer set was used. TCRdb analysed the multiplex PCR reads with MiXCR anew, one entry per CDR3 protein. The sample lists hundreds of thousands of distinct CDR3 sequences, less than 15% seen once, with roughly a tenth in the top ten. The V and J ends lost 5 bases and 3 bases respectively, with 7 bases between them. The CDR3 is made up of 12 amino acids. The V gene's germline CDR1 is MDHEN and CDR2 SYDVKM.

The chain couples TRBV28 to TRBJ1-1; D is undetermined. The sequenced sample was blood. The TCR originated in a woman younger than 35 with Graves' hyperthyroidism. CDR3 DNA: TGTGCCAGCAGTGCCCGTTACACTGAAGCTTTCTTT. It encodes CASSARYTEAFF.